Sequencing of this TCR beta chain was carried out in a study of glioma-infiltrating T cells. Study-level results: Tissue-blood divergence was below expectation in non-neoplastic patients, above in gliomas. Tissue and blood shared very few CDR3 sequences.

The iRepertoire nested amplicon-rescue multiplex PCR amplified TCR alpha and beta CDR3s from RNA. Tissue mRNA or PBMC total RNA, roughly 100-400 ng, went into one-step reverse transcription and amplification. MiXCR, applied by TCRdb to the multiplex PCR reads, yields one record per CDR3 protein. Of around 140,000 distinct CDR3 sequences in the sample, approximately 40% are singletons; the top ten hold more than 15%. This clonotype appeared a few times. The antigen remains undetermined. The source is a human donor with low-grade glioma or glioblastoma, undergoing nonglioma brain surgery, or in good health (not recorded which). Sequencing was performed on glioma tissue, nonneoplastic brain tissue, or PBMCs (not recorded which).

The CDR3 sequence is CASSFYSGANVLTF. CDR3 DNA: TGTGCCAGCAGCTTTTACTCTGGGGCCAACGTCCTGACTTTC. The gene calls are TRBV7-2 and TRBJ2-6; D not resolved. Trimming took off 3 bases at V and 0 bases at J, with 3 bases between the two ends. The CDR3 has 14 amino acids. Germline CDR1 reads SGHTA; CDR2 reads FQGNSA.